Listed below are T cell receptor beta chains from one sample, sequenced in a study of T cell repertoires in cytomegalovirus infection. Each CDR3 protein gets one entry after TCRdb re-called the reads with MiXCR. This sample has approximately 1,000,000 distinct CDR3 sequences; 31% occur once, and the top ten carry around 15%. Their recognized antigens are unknown. The sample here was cultured CD8+ T cells from PBMCs, taken from culture after CMV antigen stimulation. The receptors were sampled from a human donor in good health (CMV status not recorded). Some clones in this sample may be carry-over from other donors' samples. Each CDR3 is given with its conserved first and last residue. The order of the fields is CDR3 protein, CDR3 DNA, clone size, J gene, V gene, D gene. A D gene is named only where the DNA matches it firmly. Clone size appears in some rows only: once, few, many, or a class for an expanded clone.

CDR3aa: CASSYSGIYDEQFF
CDR3nt: TGTGCCAGCAGTTACTCGGGTATATACGATGAGCAGTTCTTC
abundance: few
j_gene: TRBJ2-1
v_gene: TRBV6-5
d_gene: .

CDR3aa: CASSPSGGGHGYTF
CDR3nt: TGTGCCAGCAGTCCAAGTGGAGGGGGCCATGGCTACACCTTC
abundance: .
j_gene: TRBJ1-2
v_gene: TRBV9
d_gene: TRBD1

CDR3aa: CSVEDRGNEQFF
CDR3nt: TGCAGCGTTGAAGATCGGGGGAATGAGCAGTTCTTC
abundance: few
j_gene: TRBJ2-1
v_gene: TRBV29-1
d_gene: .

CDR3aa: CAISADHLSTDTQYF
CDR3nt: TGTGCCATCAGTGCGGACCACTTGAGCACAGATACGCAGTATTTT
abundance: once
j_gene: TRBJ2-3
v_gene: TRBV10-3
d_gene: .

CDR3aa: CASSQRQVNTEAFF
CDR3nt: TGTGCCAGCAGTCAACGACAGGTGAACACTGAAGCTTTCTTT
abundance: .
j_gene: TRBJ1-1
v_gene: TRBV6-2/TRBV6-3
d_gene: .

CDR3aa: CASSFRQGNTEAFF
CDR3nt: TGTGCCAGCAGTTTCCGACAGGGGAACACTGAAGCTTTCTTT
abundance: few
j_gene: TRBJ1-1
v_gene: TRBV27
d_gene: TRBD1

CDR3aa: CASSYLAGGRRSYNEQFF
CDR3nt: TGTGCCAGCAGTTACCTGGCGGGGGGCCGACGCTCCTACAATGAGCAGTTCTTC
abundance: few
j_gene: TRBJ2-1
v_gene: TRBV6-5
d_gene: TRBD2

CDR3aa: CASSQVPLPETDTQYF
CDR3nt: TGCGCCAGCAGCCAAGTCCCACTACCGGAGACAGATACGCAGTATTTT
abundance: few
j_gene: TRBJ2-3
v_gene: TRBV4-1
d_gene: .

CDR3aa: CASSARDRGRATNEKLFF
CDR3nt: TGTGCCAGCAGCGCCCGGGACAGGGGAAGGGCAACTAATGAAAAACTGTTTTTT
abundance: .
j_gene: TRBJ1-4
v_gene: TRBV7-2
d_gene: TRBD1

CDR3aa: CASSKSPGLGETQYF
CDR3nt: TGCGCCAGCAGCAAATCCCCGGGGCTTGGGGAGACCCAGTACTTC
abundance: .
j_gene: TRBJ2-5
v_gene: TRBV5-1
d_gene: .

CDR3aa: CASSYSSTGVDGYTF
CDR3nt: TGTGCCAGCAGTTACTCATCGACAGGAGTCGATGGCTACACCTTC
abundance: .
j_gene: TRBJ1-2
v_gene: TRBV6-6
d_gene: .

CDR3aa: CASTRLQGGYQETQYF
CDR3nt: TGTGCCAGCACGAGGCTGCAGGGGGGCTACCAAGAGACCCAGTACTTC
abundance: .
j_gene: TRBJ2-5
v_gene: TRBV27
d_gene: .

CDR3aa: CASGDTSGAPNTGELFF
CDR3nt: TGTGCCAGCGGCGATACTAGCGGAGCCCCGAACACCGGGGAGCTGTTTTTT
abundance: few
j_gene: TRBJ2-2
v_gene: TRBV6-5
d_gene: TRBD2

CDR3aa: CATSEGGLAAQETQYF
CDR3nt: TGTGCCACCAGTGAAGGGGGACTAGCGGCTCAAGAGACCCAGTACTTC
abundance: few
j_gene: TRBJ2-5
v_gene: TRBV24-1
d_gene: TRBD2

CDR3aa: CASSAGSYEQFF
CDR3nt: TGTGCCAGCAGTGCAGGGTCCTATGAGCAGTTCTTC
abundance: few
j_gene: TRBJ2-1
v_gene: TRBV25-1
d_gene: .

CDR3aa: CASSSENGELFF
CDR3nt: TGTGCCAGCAGCAGTGAGAACGGGGAGCTGTTTTTT
abundance: few
j_gene: TRBJ2-2
v_gene: TRBV6-6
d_gene: .

CDR3aa: CISVPFHGTLTYNEQFF
CDR3nt: .
abundance: many
j_gene: TRBJ2-1
v_gene: TRBV7-5
d_gene: .

CDR3aa: CASSYGIVEVYGYTF
CDR3nt: TGTGCCAGCAGTTACGGTATCGTGGAGGTCTATGGCTACACCTTC
abundance: .
j_gene: TRBJ1-2
v_gene: TRBV6-2/TRBV6-3
d_gene: .

CDR3aa: CARVDRDGNTEAFF
CDR3nt: TGTGCCAGAGTTGACAGGGATGGGAACACTGAAGCTTTCTTT
abundance: few
j_gene: TRBJ1-1
v_gene: TRBV2
d_gene: TRBD1